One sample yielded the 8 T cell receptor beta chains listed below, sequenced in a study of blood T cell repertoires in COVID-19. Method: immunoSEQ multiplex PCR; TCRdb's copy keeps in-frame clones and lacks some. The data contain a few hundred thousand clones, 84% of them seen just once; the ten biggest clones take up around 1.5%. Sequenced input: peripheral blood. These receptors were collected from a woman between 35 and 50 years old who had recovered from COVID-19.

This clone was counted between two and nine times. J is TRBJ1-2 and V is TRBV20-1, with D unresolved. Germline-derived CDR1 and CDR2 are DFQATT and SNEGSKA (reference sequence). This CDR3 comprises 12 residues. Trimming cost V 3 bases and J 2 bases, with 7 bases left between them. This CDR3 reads CSASKQNYGYTF. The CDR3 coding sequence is TGCAGTGCTAGTAAACAGAACTATGGCTACACCTTC.

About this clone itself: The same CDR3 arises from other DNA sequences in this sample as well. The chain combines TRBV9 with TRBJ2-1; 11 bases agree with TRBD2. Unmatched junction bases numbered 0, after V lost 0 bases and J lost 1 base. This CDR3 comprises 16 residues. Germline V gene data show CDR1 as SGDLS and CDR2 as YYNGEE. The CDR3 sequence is CASSVGLAGSYNEQFF. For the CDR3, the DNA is TGTGCCAGCAGCGTAGGACTAGCGGGGTCCTACAATGAGCAGTTCTTC.

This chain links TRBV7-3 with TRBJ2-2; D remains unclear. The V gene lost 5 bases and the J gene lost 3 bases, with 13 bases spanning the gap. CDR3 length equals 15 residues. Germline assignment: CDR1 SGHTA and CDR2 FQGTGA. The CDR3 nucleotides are TGTGCCAGCAGCCCCCAACGCGCGGACACCGGGGAGCTGTTTTTT. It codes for CASSPQRADTGELFF.

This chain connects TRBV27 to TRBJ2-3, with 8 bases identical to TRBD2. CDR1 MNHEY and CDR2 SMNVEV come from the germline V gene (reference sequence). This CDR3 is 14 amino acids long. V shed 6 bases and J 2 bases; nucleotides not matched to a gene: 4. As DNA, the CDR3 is TGTGCCAGCAGAGCGGGGGCGAACACAGATACGCAGTATTTT. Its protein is CASRAGANTDTQYF.

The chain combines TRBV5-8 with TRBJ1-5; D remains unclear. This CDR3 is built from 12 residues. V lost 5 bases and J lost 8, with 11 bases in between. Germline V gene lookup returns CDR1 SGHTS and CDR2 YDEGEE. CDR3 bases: TGTGCCAGCAGTCGCGGGTGGAAGCCCCAGCATTTT. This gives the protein CASSRGWKPQHF.

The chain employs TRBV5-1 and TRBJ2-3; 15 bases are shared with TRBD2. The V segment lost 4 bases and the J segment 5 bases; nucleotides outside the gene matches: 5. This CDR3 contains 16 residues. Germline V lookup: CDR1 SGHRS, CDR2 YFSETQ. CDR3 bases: TGCGCCAGCAGCGTCGGGACTAGCGGGGGGTTAGATACGCAGTATTTT. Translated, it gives CASSVGTSGGLDTQYF.

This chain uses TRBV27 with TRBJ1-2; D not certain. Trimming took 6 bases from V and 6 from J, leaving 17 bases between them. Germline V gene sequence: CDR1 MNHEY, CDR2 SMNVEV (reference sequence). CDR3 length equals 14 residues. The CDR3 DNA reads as TGTGCCAGCAGGCCGTACGGTGGAGGTAATGGCTACACCTTC. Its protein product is CASRPYGGGNGYTF.

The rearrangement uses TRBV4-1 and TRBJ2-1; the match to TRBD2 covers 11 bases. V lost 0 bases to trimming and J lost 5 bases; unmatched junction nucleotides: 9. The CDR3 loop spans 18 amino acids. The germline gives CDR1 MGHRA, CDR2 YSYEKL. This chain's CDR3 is CASSQDPTTSGTNNEQFF. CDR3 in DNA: TGCGCCAGCAGCCAAGATCCTACGACTAGCGGGACAAACAATGAGCAGTTCTTC.